The 19 T cell receptor beta chains reported below all come from one sample, sequenced in a study of technical replicates of blood from a handful of donors. This table comes from immunoSEQ multiplex PCR, and its TCRdb copy is limited to in-frame clones, with some not included. The sample carries about 14,000 clones, roughly 87% recorded once. The sequenced sample was PBMCs. These TCRs come from a human donor in good health.

The chain carries TRBV9 and TRBJ2-1; possible D gene TRBD2, 6 bases. From germline, CDR1 is SGDLS and CDR2 YYNGEE. The CDR3 covers 16 residues. V was pared by 7 bases and J by 1 base, with 18 bases between. Here the CDR3 DNA reads TGTGCCAGCTCGTCTGGCGGGATGGGTTCCTACAATGAGCAGTTCTTC. It translates to CASSSGGMGSYNEQFF.

The chain uses TRBV10-3 and TRBJ2-3; 8 nucleotides align to TRBD2. CDR3 length: 14 residues. The ends lost 6 bases at V and 1 base at J; junction bases unmatched: 3. Germline V gives CDR1 ENHRY, CDR2 SYGVKD. The chain's CDR3 is CAISPAGGTDTQYF. DNA of the CDR3: TGTGCCATCAGCCCAGCGGGGGGCACAGATACGCAGTATTTT.

This rearrangement joins TRBV7-2 to TRBJ1-1; D is unclear. CDR3 length: 13 residues. The germline V gene encodes CDR1 SGHTA and CDR2 FQGNSA. V was clipped by 5 bases and J by 1 base, with 8 bases between them. The CDR3 coding sequence is TGTGCCAGCAGCCCGTACAAGAACACTGAAGCTTTCTTT. Its protein is CASSPYKNTEAFF. Full variable domain (rest looked up from reference TRBV7-2 and TRBJ1-1): GAGVSQSPSNKVTEKGKDVELRCDPISGHTALYWYRQSLGQGLEFLIYFQGNSAPDKSGLPSDRFSAERTGGSVSTLTIQRTQQEDSAVYLCASSPYKNTEAFFGQGTRLTVV.

V usage is TRBV7-9 and J usage is TRBJ2-1; no clear D. V was cut by 4 bases and J by 6 bases, with 13 bases left in between. The CDR3 covers 14 residues. CDR1 and CDR2 from the germline V gene are SEHNR and FQNEAQ (reference sequence). The CDR3 loop is CASSSLTSSNEQFF. DNA of the CDR3: TGTGCCAGCAGCTCTCTTACCTCTAGCAATGAGCAGTTCTTC.

The CDR3 spells CASSLEAGVEYEQYF. The CDR3 DNA is TGCGCCAGCAGCTTGGAAGCGGGCGTCGAATATGAGCAGTACTTC. V usage is TRBV5-1 and J usage is TRBJ2-7; perhaps TRBD2 as D (6 bases). V dropped 0 bases and J dropped 7 bases, with 17 bases sitting between them. The CDR3 extends over 15 amino acids. From germline, CDR1 is SGHRS and CDR2 YFSETQ.

The rearrangement links TRBV25-1 to TRBJ2-1, with 9 bases aligning to TRBD2. This CDR3 has 15 amino acids. Germline lookup yields CDR1 MGHDK and CDR2 SYGVNS. Trimming at V came to 0 bases and at J to 4 bases, leaving 1 base not matched to a gene. CDR3 protein: CASSEYSGSYNEQFF. CDR3 in DNA: TGTGCCAGCAGTGAATATAGCGGGAGTTACAATGAGCAGTTCTTC. Filled out from reference TRBV25-1 and TRBJ2-1, the complete variable domain reads EADIYQTPRYLVIGTGKKITLECSQTMGHDKMYWYQQDPGMELHLIHYSYGVNSTEKGDLSSESTVSRIRTEHFPLTLESARPSHTSQYLCASSEYSGSYNEQFFGPGTRLTVL.

The genes are TRBV6-1 and TRBJ2-5, with TRBD1 matching 8 bases. This CDR3 has 19 residues. Germline V lookup: CDR1 MNHNS, CDR2 SASEGT. Germline trimming cut 0 bases from V and 5 bases from J; bases unmatched to any gene: 17. CDR3 sequence: CASSEALRGSTGVKETQYF. CDR3 nucleotide sequence: TGTGCCAGCAGTGAAGCGCTTCGGGGTTCGACAGGGGTTAAGGAGACCCAGTACTTC.

The rearrangement links TRBV11-2 to TRBJ2-7, with 8 bases lining up with TRBD2. This CDR3 comprises 14 residues. Per the germline V gene, CDR1 is SGHAT and CDR2 is FQNNGV. V lost 4 bases, J lost 5 bases, and 7 bases stayed unmatched. This CDR3 is CASSWTSTGDEQYF. CDR3 coding DNA: TGTGCCAGCAGCTGGACTAGCACGGGGGACGAGCAGTACTTC.

The rearrangement joins TRBV18 to TRBJ2-1; TRBD2 matches 12 bases. Germline CDR1 reads KGHSH; CDR2 reads LQKENI. V trimming: 6 bases; J trimming: 6 bases; junction bases outside the gene matches: 12. The CDR3 spans 17 residues. CDR3 protein: CASSPFGLAGGPNEQFF. The CDR3 nucleotides read TGTGCCAGCTCGCCCTTCGGGCTAGCGGGAGGGCCCAATGAGCAGTTCTTC. The full variable domain, completed using reference TRBV18 and TRBJ2-1, is NAGVMQNPRHLVRRRGQEARLRCSPMKGHSHVYWYRQLPEEGLKFMVYLQKENIIDESGMPKERFSAEFPKEGPSILRIQQVVRGDSAAYFCASSPFGLAGGPNEQFFGPGTRLTVL.

The chain couples TRBV10-3 to TRBJ2-7; TRBD2 agrees at 12 bases. The trim removed 0 bases at V and 0 bases at J, leaving 3 bases unmatched. This CDR3 is built from 17 residues. Germline V lookup: CDR1 ENHRY, CDR2 SYGVKD. The CDR3 nucleotides are TGTGCCATCAGTGAGTCTCTAGCGGGAGGGAGCTCCTACGAGCAGTACTTC. Its protein is CAISESLAGGSSYEQYF.

The CDR3 spells CASSLKDSAYEQYF. The CDR3 DNA sequence: TGCGCCAGCAGCCTAAAGGACAGTGCCTACGAGCAGTACTTC. V is TRBV23-1 and J is TRBJ2-7; perhaps TRBD1 as D (6 bases). TRBV23-1 is annotated as an ORF whose role is uncertain. V lost 6 bases and J lost 2, with 14 bases in between. CDR3 size: 14 residues.

The chain uses TRBV4-1 and TRBJ2-7; 9 positions match TRBD2. V dropped 0 bases and J dropped 3; count of bases not matched to a gene: 6. Germline V CDR1 and CDR2: MGHRA, YSYEKL. This CDR3 spans 16 amino acids. The CDR3 DNA reads TGCGCCAGCAGCCAAGATGTGGTAGCGGGAGTCTACGAGCAGTACTTC. This encodes CASSQDVVAGVYEQYF.

V and J are TRBV6-5 and TRBJ2-5; 9 nucleotides agree with TRBD2. The length of the CDR3 is 14 residues. Losses at the gene ends were 6 bases for V and 5 bases for J; bases not matched to a gene: 7. Germline CDR1 MNHEY, CDR2 SVGAGI. The CDR3: CASRPLAGLETQYF. CDR3 sequence (DNA): TGTGCCAGCAGACCCCTAGCGGGGCTGGAGACCCAGTACTTC.

V and J are TRBV12-5 and TRBJ2-2; weak D call: TRBD2 (6 bases). This CDR3 has 15 residues. The V gene lost 1 base and the J gene lost 3 bases, with 9 bases spanning the gap. Germline V gives CDR1 LGHNT, CDR2 FRNRAP. The CDR3 sequence: CASGLGGTYTGELFF. CDR3 nucleotides: TGTGCTAGTGGTTTGGGCGGGACCTACACCGGGGAGCTGTTTTTT.

The V gene is TRBV4-2, the J gene TRBJ2-1; no clear D. Germline V gene data show CDR1 as LGHNA and CDR2 as YNFKEQ. This CDR3 has 12 amino acids. V shed 6 bases and J shed 8 bases, with 11 bases lying between them. CDR3 nucleotides: TGTGCCAGCAGTCCAAGGAGCGATGAGCAGTTCTTC. This encodes CASSPRSDEQFF.

The chain combines TRBV5-1 with TRBJ1-1; D possibly corresponds to TRBD1 (5 bases). The ends were cut back, 5 bases at V and 0 bases at J, with 8 bases in the middle. The length of the CDR3 is 13 residues. CDR1 and CDR2 from the germline V gene are SGHRS and YFSETQ. In DNA form, the CDR3 reads TGCGCCAGCAGAGGGGATTTGAACACTGAAGCTTTCTTT. Translating gives CASRGDLNTEAFF.

This chain connects TRBV6-1 to TRBJ2-3, with TRBD2 identical over 10 bases. This CDR3 contains 15 residues. Looked up from germline, CDR1 is MNHNS and CDR2 is SASEGT. Unmatched junction bases numbered 7, after V lost 9 bases and J lost 1 base. The CDR3 DNA reads as TGTGCCAGTCGACGCCTAGCGGGGGGCACAGATACGCAGTATTTT. It encodes CASRRLAGGTDTQYF.

The chain employs TRBV4-1 and TRBJ2-7; 9 nucleotides align to TRBD2. The CDR3 covers 17 residues. Trimming took 4 bases from V and 0 from J; bases not matched to a gene: 10. The germline gives CDR1 MGHRA, CDR2 YSYEKL. The CDR3 bases are TGCGCCAGCAGCCCAAAGGAGACTAGCGGCCACTCCTACGAGCAGTACTTC. Its protein is CASSPKETSGHSYEQYF.

The genes are TRBV9 and TRBJ1-5; D might be TRBD1 (6 bases). Trimming removed 6 bases from V and 0 bases from J, with 13 bases in between. Germline V lookup: CDR1 SGDLS, CDR2 YYNGEE. The CDR3 sequence is 15 residues long. The CDR3 DNA is TGTGCCAGCAACCCGACAGGATATAGCAATCAGCCCCAGCATTTT. Translating gives CASNPTGYSNQPQHF.